The rows below give T cell receptor beta chains drawn from one sample of a study of T cell responses to AZD1222 COVID-19 vaccine. Method: immunoSEQ multiplex PCR; TCRdb's copy keeps in-frame clones and lacks some. The table lists about 59,000 clones, roughly nine tenths of them singletons. The sample here was peripheral blood, taken 28 days after the second AZD1222 dose. The receptors were gathered from an adult who received the AZD1222 COVID-19 vaccine. The CDR3 runs from the conserved cysteine through the conserved F or W. The order of the fields is J gene, D gene, clone size, V gene, CDR3 protein, CDR3 DNA. A D gene is named only where the DNA matches it firmly. Clone size is not always given. Where it is, it says once, few, many or a class for expanded clones.

j_gene: TRBJ2-1
d_gene: -
abundance: once
v_gene: TRBV11-2
CDR3aa: CASSLDPSNEQFF
CDR3nt: TGTGCCAGCAGCTTAGACCCGTCCAATGAGCAGTTCTTC

j_gene: TRBJ2-4
d_gene: -
abundance: -
v_gene: TRBV14
CDR3aa: CASSQAGHGNIQYF
CDR3nt: TGTGCCAGCAGCCAAGCGGGACACGGAAACATTCAGTACTTC

j_gene: TRBJ2-7
d_gene: -
abundance: -
v_gene: TRBV21-1
CDR3aa: CASSTEWSNEQYF
CDR3nt: TGTGCCAGCAGCACAGAGTGGTCCAACGAGCAGTACTTC

j_gene: TRBJ2-2
d_gene: -
abundance: few
v_gene: TRBV14
CDR3aa: CASSQRLAPSTGELFF
CDR3nt: TGTGCCAGCAGCCAGCGCCTAGCGCCAAGCACCGGGGAGCTGTTTTTT

j_gene: TRBJ2-3
d_gene: TRBD2
abundance: -
v_gene: TRBV7-9
CDR3aa: CASSLTSGGRDGTDTQYF
CDR3nt: TGTGCCAGCAGCTTAACTAGCGGGGGGAGAGACGGCACAGATACGCAGTATTTT

j_gene: TRBJ2-5
d_gene: TRBD2
abundance: -
v_gene: TRBV18
CDR3aa: CASSPLGLAEETQYF
CDR3nt: TGTGCCAGCTCACCCTTGGGACTAGCCGAAGAGACCCAGTACTTC

j_gene: TRBJ2-1
d_gene: TRBD1
abundance: -
v_gene: TRBV3-1/TRBV3-2
CDR3aa: CASRLTGTGDNEQFF
CDR3nt: TGTGCCAGCAGACTGACCGGGACAGGTGACAATGAGCAGTTCTTC

j_gene: TRBJ1-6
d_gene: -
abundance: few
v_gene: TRBV10-2
CDR3aa: CATTLNMNSPLHF
CDR3nt: TGCGCCACGACGCTAAACATGAATTCACCCCTCCACTTT

j_gene: TRBJ1-5
d_gene: -
abundance: -
v_gene: TRBV5-1
CDR3aa: CASSLDQGSNQPQHF
CDR3nt: TGCGCCAGCAGCTTGGATCAGGGAAGTAATCAGCCCCAGCATTTT

j_gene: TRBJ2-1
d_gene: -
abundance: -
v_gene: TRBV30
CDR3aa: CAWSLRLGGDEQFF
CDR3nt: TGTGCCTGGAGCTTACGACTCGGTGGCGATGAGCAGTTCTTC

j_gene: TRBJ2-7
d_gene: TRBD1
abundance: -
v_gene: TRBV9
CDR3aa: CASSPGQIYEQYF
CDR3nt: TGTGCCAGCAGCCCGGGACAGATCTACGAGCAGTACTTC

j_gene: TRBJ2-1
d_gene: -
abundance: -
v_gene: TRBV7-2
CDR3aa: CASSDRRKAGEQFF
CDR3nt: TGTGCCAGCAGCGACCGCCGCAAGGCGGGGGAGCAGTTCTTC

j_gene: TRBJ2-1
d_gene: TRBD1
abundance: -
v_gene: TRBV6-1
CDR3aa: CASSEGQGLNQNEQFF
CDR3nt: TGTGCCAGCAGTGAGGGACAGGGCCTTAATCAAAATGAGCAGTTCTTC

j_gene: TRBJ1-2
d_gene: TRBD1
abundance: -
v_gene: TRBV5-4
CDR3aa: CASSLEGDRQDGYTF
CDR3nt: TGTGCCAGCAGCTTGGAGGGGGACAGGCAGGATGGCTACACCTTC

j_gene: TRBJ2-1
d_gene: TRBD1
abundance: -
v_gene: TRBV5-4
CDR3aa: CASSLENPGQVLFF
CDR3nt: TGTGCCAGCAGCTTGGAGAACCCGGGACAGGTTCTGTTCTTC

j_gene: TRBJ1-1
d_gene: -
abundance: -
v_gene: TRBV12-3/TRBV12-4
CDR3aa: CASSSIGGTEAFF
CDR3nt: TGTGCCAGCAGCTCAATTGGCGGGACTGAAGCTTTCTTT

j_gene: TRBJ2-6
d_gene: -
abundance: -
v_gene: TRBV9
CDR3aa: CASSVRNSGANVLTF
CDR3nt: TGTGCCAGCAGCGTACGAAACTCTGGGGCCAACGTCCTGACTTTC

j_gene: TRBJ1-5
d_gene: TRBD1
abundance: -
v_gene: TRBV5-4
CDR3aa: CASSLEQGGQHF
CDR3nt: TGTGCCAGCAGCTTGGAACAGGGGGGCCAGCATTTT

j_gene: TRBJ1-5
d_gene: TRBD1
abundance: -
v_gene: TRBV19
CDR3aa: CASLGQGSGPQHF
CDR3nt: TGTGCCAGTTTAGGACAGGGCAGTGGGCCCCAGCATTTT

j_gene: TRBJ1-2
d_gene: -
abundance: -
v_gene: TRBV5-1
CDR3aa: CASSSTRDGYTF
CDR3nt: TGCGCCAGCAGCTCGACCAGGGATGGCTACACCTTC

j_gene: TRBJ1-3
d_gene: -
abundance: -
v_gene: TRBV29-1
CDR3aa: CSVGNAGNTIYF
CDR3nt: TGCAGCGTGGGGAACGCTGGAAACACCATATATTTT

j_gene: TRBJ2-1
d_gene: TRBD1
abundance: -
v_gene: TRBV27
CDR3aa: CASSLSQGARGQFF
CDR3nt: TGTGCCAGCAGTTTAAGCCAGGGGGCGCGTGGGCAGTTCTTC

j_gene: TRBJ1-3
d_gene: -
abundance: -
v_gene: TRBV27
CDR3aa: CASSTLGAGNTIYF
CDR3nt: TGTGCCAGCAGTACCTTGGGGGCGGGAAACACCATATATTTT

j_gene: TRBJ2-7
d_gene: -
abundance: -
v_gene: TRBV2
CDR3aa: CASSVEYEQYF
CDR3nt: TGTGCCAGCAGTGTGGAGTACGAGCAGTACTTC

j_gene: TRBJ2-6
d_gene: TRBD2
abundance: -
v_gene: TRBV9
CDR3aa: CASSVTDSSGSSGANVLTF
CDR3nt: TGTGCCAGCAGCGTAACCGACAGTAGCGGGAGCTCTGGGGCCAACGTCCTGACTTTC

j_gene: TRBJ1-5
d_gene: TRBD1
abundance: -
v_gene: TRBV9
CDR3aa: CASSPDRGGNQPQHF
CDR3nt: TGTGCCAGCAGCCCCGACAGGGGCGGCAATCAGCCCCAGCATTTT

j_gene: TRBJ1-2
d_gene: -
abundance: -
v_gene: TRBV4-1
CDR3aa: CASSQEGTANYGYTF
CDR3nt: TGCGCCAGCAGCCAAGAGGGGACGGCTAACTATGGCTACACCTTC

j_gene: TRBJ2-1
d_gene: TRBD1
abundance: -
v_gene: TRBV18
CDR3aa: CASSPPVGQGASEQFF
CDR3nt: TGTGCCAGCTCTCCCCCGGTCGGCCAGGGGGCTAGTGAGCAGTTCTTC

j_gene: TRBJ1-2
d_gene: -
abundance: once
v_gene: TRBV6-5
CDR3aa: CASSTDRYGYTF
CDR3nt: TGTGCCAGCAGCACGGACCGCTATGGCTACACCTTC

j_gene: TRBJ1-5
d_gene: -
abundance: -
v_gene: TRBV7-2
CDR3aa: CASSLRGVSNQPQHF
CDR3nt: TGTGCCAGCAGCTTACGGGGAGTGAGCAATCAGCCCCAGCATTTT

j_gene: TRBJ2-2
d_gene: TRBD2
abundance: -
v_gene: TRBV4-3
CDR3aa: CASSQDIGAGDTGELFF
CDR3nt: TGCGCCAGCAGCCAAGATATAGGAGCGGGAGATACCGGGGAGCTGTTTTTT

j_gene: TRBJ2-7
d_gene: -
abundance: -
v_gene: TRBV4-2
CDR3aa: CASSQSITSVYEQYF
CDR3nt: TGTGCCAGCAGCCAGTCGATCACGTCCGTATACGAGCAGTACTTC

j_gene: TRBJ1-4
d_gene: -
abundance: -
v_gene: TRBV28
CDR3aa: CASSPPGSRAYEKLFF
CDR3nt: TGTGCCAGCAGCCCCCCCGGGTCTCGGGCCTATGAAAAACTGTTTTTT

j_gene: TRBJ2-3
d_gene: TRBD2
abundance: -
v_gene: TRBV5-1
CDR3aa: CASSVAERGPTDTQYF
CDR3nt: TGCGCCAGCAGCGTGGCGGAGCGGGGACCCACAGATACGCAGTATTTT

j_gene: TRBJ1-5
d_gene: -
abundance: -
v_gene: TRBV18
CDR3aa: CASSPGAVNNQPQHF
CDR3nt: TGTGCCAGCTCACCAGGGGCAGTCAATAATCAGCCCCAGCATTTT

j_gene: TRBJ2-7
d_gene: -
abundance: once
v_gene: TRBV7-8
CDR3aa: CASSLGASEQYF
CDR3nt: TGTGCCAGCAGCTTAGGGGCTAGCGAGCAGTACTTC

j_gene: TRBJ1-4
d_gene: -
abundance: -
v_gene: TRBV19
CDR3aa: CASSDGSSDEKLFF
CDR3nt: TGTGCCAGTTCCGACGGGTCTTCCGATGAAAAACTGTTTTTT

j_gene: TRBJ1-2
d_gene: -
abundance: -
v_gene: TRBV6-4
CDR3aa: CASSAGEKYGYTF
CDR3nt: TGTGCCAGCTCGGCAGGGGAGAAATATGGCTACACCTTC

j_gene: TRBJ2-7
d_gene: TRBD2
abundance: -
v_gene: TRBV5-4
CDR3aa: CASSLAAGVTRNEQYF
CDR3nt: TGTGCCAGCAGCTTGGCTGCGGGGGTGACGAGGAACGAGCAGTACTTC

j_gene: TRBJ2-1
d_gene: TRBD1
abundance: -
v_gene: TRBV10-1
CDR3aa: CASAPGQGYNEQFF
CDR3nt: TGCGCCAGCGCACCAGGACAGGGATACAATGAGCAGTTCTTC